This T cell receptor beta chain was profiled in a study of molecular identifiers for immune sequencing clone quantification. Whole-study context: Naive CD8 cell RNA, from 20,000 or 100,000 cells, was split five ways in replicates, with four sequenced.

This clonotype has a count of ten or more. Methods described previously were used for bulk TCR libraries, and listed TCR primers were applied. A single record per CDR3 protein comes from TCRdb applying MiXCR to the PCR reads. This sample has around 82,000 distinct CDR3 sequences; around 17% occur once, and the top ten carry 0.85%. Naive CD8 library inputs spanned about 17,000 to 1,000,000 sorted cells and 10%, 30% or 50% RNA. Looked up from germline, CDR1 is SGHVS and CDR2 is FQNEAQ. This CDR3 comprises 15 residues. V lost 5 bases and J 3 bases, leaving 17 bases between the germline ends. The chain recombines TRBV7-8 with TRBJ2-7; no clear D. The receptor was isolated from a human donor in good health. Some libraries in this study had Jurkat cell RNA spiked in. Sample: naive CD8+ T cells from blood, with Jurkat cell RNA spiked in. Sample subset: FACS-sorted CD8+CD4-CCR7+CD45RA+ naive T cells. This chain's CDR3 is CASSDPGLGLYEQYF. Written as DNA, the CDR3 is TGTGCCAGCAGCGACCCGGGTCTAGGGCTCTACGAGCAGTACTTC.